This record concerns one TCR beta chain sequence. The data derive from a study of shared clonotypes between healthy human individuals. Data came from immunoSEQ multiplex PCR; TCRdb stores just in-frame clones and leaves some out. There are some 980,000 clones in the sample; approximately 80% occur only once, and approximately 1.5% lies in the top ten. The sequence was obtained from a man aged 18 to 30 in good health. The sample taken for sequencing was memory CD4+ T cells sorted from blood. Subset: CD45RA-negative fraction.

This CDR3 reads CASSREQVFSDYTF. CDR3 nucleotides: TGTGCCAGCTCACGAGAACAGGTCTTCAGTGACTACACCTTC. The chain uses TRBV18 and TRBJ1-2, with D possibly TRBD1 on 5 matching bases. Trimming removed 4 bases at V and 10 bases at J, with 19 bases between. This CDR3 is 14 amino acids long. The germline gives CDR1 KGHSH, CDR2 LQKENI.